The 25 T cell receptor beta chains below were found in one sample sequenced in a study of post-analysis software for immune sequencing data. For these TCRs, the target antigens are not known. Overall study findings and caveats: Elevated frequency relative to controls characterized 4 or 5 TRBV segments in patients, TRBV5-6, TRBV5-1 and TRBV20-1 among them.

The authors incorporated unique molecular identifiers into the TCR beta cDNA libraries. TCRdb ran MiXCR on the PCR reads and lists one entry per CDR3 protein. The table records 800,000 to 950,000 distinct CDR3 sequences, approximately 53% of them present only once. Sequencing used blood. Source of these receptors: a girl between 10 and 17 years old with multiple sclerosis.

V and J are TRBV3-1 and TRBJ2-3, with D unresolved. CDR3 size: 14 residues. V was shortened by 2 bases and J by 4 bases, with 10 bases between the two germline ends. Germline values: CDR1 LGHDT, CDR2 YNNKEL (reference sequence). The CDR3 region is CASSQSYQSDTQYF. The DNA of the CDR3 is TGTGCCAGCAGCCAAAGTTACCAATCAGATACGCAGTATTTT.

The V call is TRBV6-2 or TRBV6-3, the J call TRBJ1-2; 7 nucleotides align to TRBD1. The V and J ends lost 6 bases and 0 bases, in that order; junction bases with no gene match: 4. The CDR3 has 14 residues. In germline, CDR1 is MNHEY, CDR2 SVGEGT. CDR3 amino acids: CASRSGTANYGYTF. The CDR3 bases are TGTGCCAGCAGGTCCGGGACAGCTAACTATGGCTACACCTTC.

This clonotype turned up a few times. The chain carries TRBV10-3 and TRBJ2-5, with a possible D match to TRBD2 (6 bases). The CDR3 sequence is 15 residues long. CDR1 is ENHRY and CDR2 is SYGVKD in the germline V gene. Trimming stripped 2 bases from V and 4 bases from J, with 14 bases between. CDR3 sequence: CAISEAGPAGETQYF. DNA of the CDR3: TGTGCCATCAGTGAGGCGGGACCGGCGGGAGAGACCCAGTACTTC.

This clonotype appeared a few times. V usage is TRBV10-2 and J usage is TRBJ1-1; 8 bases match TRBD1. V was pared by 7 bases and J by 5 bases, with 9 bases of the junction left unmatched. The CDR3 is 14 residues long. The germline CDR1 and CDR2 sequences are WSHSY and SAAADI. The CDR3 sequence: CASMTQGAGTEAFF. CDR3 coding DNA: TGCGCCAGCATGACGCAGGGGGCAGGAACTGAAGCTTTCTTT.

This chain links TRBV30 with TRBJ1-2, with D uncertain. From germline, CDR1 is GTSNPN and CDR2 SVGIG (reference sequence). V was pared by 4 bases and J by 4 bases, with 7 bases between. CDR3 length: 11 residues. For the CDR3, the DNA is TGTGCCTGGATCGTCGGCTATGGCTACACCTTC. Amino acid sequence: CAWIVGYGYTF. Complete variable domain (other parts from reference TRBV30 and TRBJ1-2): SQTIHQWPATLVQPVGSPLSLECTVEGTSNPNLYWYRQAAGRGLQLLFYSVGIGQISSEVPQNLSASRPQDRQFILSSKKLLLSDSGFYLCAWIVGYGYTFGSGTRLTVV.

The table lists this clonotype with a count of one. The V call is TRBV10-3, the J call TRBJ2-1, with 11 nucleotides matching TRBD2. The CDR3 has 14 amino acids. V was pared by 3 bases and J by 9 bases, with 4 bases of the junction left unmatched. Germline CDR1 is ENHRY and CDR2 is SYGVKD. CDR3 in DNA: TGTGCCATCAGTGACCTTAGCGGGGGGGTTGAGCAGTTCTTC. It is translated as CAISDLSGGVEQFF.

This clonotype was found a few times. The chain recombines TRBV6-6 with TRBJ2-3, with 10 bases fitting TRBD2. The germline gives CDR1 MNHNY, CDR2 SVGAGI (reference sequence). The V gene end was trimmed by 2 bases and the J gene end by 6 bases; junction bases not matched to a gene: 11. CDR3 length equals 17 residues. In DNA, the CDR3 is TGTGCCAGCAGTTACCCACACCTAGCGGGAGCGTCCGATACGCAGTATTTT. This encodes CASSYPHLAGASDTQYF.

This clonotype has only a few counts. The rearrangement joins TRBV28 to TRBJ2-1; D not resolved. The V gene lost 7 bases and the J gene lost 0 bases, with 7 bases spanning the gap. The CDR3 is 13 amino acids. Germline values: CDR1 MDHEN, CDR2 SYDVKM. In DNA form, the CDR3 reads TGTGCCAGCACCCCCGACTCCTACAATGAGCAGTTCTTC. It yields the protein CASTPDSYNEQFF.

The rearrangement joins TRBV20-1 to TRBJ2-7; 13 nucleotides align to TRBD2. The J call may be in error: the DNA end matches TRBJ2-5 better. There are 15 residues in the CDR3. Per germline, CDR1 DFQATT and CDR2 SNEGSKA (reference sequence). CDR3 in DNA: TGCAGTGCTAGAGGACTAGCGGGAGGTTCGAAGACCCAGTACTTC. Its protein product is CSARGLAGGSKTQYF.

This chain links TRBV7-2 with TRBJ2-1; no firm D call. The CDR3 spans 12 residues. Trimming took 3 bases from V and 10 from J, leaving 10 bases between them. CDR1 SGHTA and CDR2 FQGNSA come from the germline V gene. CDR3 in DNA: TGTGCCAGCAGCTTCGTCGGGCCGGAGCAGTTCTTC. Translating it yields CASSFVGPEQFF.

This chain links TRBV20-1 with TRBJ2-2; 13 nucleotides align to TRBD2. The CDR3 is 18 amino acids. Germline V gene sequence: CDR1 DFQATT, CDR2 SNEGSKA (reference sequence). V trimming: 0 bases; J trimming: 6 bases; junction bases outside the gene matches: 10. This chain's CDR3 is CSARDPGLAGDGSGELFF. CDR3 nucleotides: TGCAGTGCTAGAGATCCCGGACTAGCGGGAGATGGTTCCGGGGAGCTGTTTTTT.

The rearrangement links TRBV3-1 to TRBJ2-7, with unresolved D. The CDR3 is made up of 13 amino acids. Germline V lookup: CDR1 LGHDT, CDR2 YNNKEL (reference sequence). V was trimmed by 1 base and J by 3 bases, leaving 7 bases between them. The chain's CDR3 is CASSQGGRYEQYF. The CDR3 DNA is TGTGCCAGCAGCCAAGGAGGCCGCTACGAGCAGTACTTC.

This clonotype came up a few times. The CDR3 DNA reads as TGTGCCAGCAGCCGCATTAGTGGGGCGACCTACGAGCAGTACTTC. This gives the protein CASSRISGATYEQYF. V gene TRBV6-6 combines with J gene TRBJ2-5, with a possible D match to TRBD1 (5 bases). The J call may be wrong; the DNA end is better matched by TRBJ2-7. Germline V gives CDR1 MNHNY, CDR2 SVGAGI (reference sequence). There are 15 residues in the CDR3.

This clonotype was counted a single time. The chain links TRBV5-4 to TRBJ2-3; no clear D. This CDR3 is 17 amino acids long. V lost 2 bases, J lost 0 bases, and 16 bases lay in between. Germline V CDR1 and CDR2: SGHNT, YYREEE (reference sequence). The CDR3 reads CASSFSRPFHSTDTQYF. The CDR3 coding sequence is TGTGCCAGCAGCTTTTCGCGCCCCTTTCATAGCACAGATACGCAGTATTTT.

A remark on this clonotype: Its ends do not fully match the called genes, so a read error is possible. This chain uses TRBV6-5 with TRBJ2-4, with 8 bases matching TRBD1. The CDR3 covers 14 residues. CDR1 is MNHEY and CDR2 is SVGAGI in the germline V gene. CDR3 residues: CAGRDDRGTNIQYF. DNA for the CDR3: TGTGCCGGCAGGGACGACAGGGGCACGAACATTCAGTACTTC.

Written as DNA, the CDR3 is TGCGCCAGCAGCCCGGACACGCGATACGACGAGCAGTACTTC. It is translated as CASSPDTRYDEQYF. V is TRBV5-1 and J is TRBJ2-5; weak D call: TRBD1 (5 bases). Gene TRBJ2-7 matches the end of the DNA better, so the J call may be wrong. Germline V CDR1 and CDR2: SGHRS, YFSETQ. CDR3 length: 14 amino acids.

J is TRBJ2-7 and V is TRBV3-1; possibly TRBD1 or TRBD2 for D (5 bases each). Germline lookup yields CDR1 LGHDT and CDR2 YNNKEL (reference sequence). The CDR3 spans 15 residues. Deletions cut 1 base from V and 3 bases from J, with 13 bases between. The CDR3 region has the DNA TGTGCCAGCAGCCAAGGGGGGACGGAATACTACGAGCAGTACTTC. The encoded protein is CASSQGGTEYYEQYF.

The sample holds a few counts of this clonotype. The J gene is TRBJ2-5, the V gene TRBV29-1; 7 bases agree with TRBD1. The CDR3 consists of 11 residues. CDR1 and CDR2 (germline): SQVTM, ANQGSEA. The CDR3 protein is CNADREETQYF. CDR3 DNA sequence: TGCAACGCCGACAGGGAAGAGACCCAGTACTTC.

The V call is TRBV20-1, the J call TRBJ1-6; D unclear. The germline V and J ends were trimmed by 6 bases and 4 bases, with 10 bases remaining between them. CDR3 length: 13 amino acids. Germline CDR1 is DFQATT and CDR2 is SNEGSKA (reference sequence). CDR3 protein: CSAKDTYNSPLHF. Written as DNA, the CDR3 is TGCAGTGCAAAAGACACATATAATTCACCCCTCCACTTT.

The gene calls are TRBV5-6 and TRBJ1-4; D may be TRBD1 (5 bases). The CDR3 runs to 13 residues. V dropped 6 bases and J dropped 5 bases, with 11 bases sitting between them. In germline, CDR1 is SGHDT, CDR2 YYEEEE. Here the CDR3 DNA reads TGTGCCAGCAACGTGTGGGGGAATGAAAAACTGTTTTTT. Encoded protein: CASNVWGNEKLFF.

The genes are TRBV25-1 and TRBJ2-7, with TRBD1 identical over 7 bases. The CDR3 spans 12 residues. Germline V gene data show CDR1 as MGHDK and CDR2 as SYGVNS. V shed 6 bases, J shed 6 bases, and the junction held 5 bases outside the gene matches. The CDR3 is CASSDRVLEQYF. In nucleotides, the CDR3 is TGTGCCAGCAGCGACAGGGTTCTCGAGCAGTACTTC.

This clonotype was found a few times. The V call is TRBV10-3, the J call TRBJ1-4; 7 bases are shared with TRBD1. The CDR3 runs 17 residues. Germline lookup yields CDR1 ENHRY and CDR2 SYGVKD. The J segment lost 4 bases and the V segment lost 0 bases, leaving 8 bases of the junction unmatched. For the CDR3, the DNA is TGTGCCATCAGTGAGTCTGTACACAGGGGAGTTAATGAAAAACTGTTTTTT. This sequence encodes CAISESVHRGVNEKLFF.

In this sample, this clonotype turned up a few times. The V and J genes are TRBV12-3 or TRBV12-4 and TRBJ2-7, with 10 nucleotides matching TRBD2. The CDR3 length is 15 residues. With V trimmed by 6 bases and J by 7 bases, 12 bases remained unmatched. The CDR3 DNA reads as TGTGCCAGCAGACGAGCGGGAGGGCCTTCCGGAGAGCAGTACTTC. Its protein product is CASRRAGGPSGEQYF.

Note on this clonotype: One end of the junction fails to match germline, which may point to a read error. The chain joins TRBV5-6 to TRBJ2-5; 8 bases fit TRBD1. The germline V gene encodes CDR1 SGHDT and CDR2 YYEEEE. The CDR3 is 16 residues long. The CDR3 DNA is TGTGCCAGCAGCGCCGGGACAGGCCAAATCCAAGAGACCCGGTACTTC. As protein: CASSAGTGQIQETRYF.

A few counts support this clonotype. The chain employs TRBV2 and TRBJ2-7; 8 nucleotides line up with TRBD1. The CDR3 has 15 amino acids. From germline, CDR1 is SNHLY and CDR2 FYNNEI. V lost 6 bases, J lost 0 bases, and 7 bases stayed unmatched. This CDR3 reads CASRMTGEYSYEQYF. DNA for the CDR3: TGTGCCAGCAGGATGACAGGGGAGTACTCCTACGAGCAGTACTTC.